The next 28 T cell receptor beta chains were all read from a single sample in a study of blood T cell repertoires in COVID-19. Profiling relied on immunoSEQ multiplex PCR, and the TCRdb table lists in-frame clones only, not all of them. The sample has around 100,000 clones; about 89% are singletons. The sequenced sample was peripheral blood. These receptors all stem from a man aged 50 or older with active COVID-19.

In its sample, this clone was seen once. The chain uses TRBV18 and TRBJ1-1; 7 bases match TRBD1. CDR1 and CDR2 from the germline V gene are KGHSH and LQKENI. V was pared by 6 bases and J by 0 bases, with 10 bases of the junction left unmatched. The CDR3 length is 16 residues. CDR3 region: CASSPAPTGLNTEAFF. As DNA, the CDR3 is TGTGCCAGCTCCCCTGCGCCGACAGGGTTGAACACTGAAGCTTTCTTT.

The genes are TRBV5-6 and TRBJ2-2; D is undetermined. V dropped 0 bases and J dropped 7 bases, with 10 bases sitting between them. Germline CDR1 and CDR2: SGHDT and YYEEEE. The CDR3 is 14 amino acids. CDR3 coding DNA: TGTGCCAGCAGCTTGGGCCCTACGGGCGGGGAGCTGTTTTTT. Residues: CASSLGPTGGELFF.

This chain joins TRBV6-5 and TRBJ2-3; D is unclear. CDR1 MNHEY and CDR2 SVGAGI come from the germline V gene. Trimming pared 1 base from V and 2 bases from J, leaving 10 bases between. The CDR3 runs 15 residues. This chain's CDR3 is CASSYYPQYTDTQYF. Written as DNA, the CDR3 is TGTGCCAGCAGTTACTATCCTCAGTACACAGATACGCAGTATTTT.

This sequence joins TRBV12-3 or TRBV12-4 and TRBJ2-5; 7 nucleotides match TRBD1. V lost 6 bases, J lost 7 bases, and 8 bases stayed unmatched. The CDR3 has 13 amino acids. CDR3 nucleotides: TGTGCCAGCAGATCCACAGGGGCTGGGACCCAGTACTTC. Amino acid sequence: CASRSTGAGTQYF.

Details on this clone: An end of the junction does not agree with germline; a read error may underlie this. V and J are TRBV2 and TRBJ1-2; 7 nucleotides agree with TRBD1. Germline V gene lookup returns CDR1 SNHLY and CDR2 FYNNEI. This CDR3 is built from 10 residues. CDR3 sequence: CASIMDRMVF. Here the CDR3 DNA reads TGTGCCAGCATTATGGACAGGATGGTCTTC. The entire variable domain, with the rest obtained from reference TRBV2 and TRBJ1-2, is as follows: EPEVTQTPSHQVTQMGQEVILRCVPISNHLYFYWYRQILGQKVEFLVSFYNNEISEKSEIFDDQFSVERPDGSNFTLKIRSTKLEDSAMYFCASIMDRMVFGSGTRLTVV.

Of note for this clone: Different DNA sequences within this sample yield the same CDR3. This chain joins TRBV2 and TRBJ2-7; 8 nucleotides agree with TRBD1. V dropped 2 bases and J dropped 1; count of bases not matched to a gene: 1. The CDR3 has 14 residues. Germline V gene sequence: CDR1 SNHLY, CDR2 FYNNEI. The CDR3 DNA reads TGTGCCAGCAGTGAACAGGGGGCTTCCTACGAGCAGTACTTC. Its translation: CASSEQGASYEQYF.

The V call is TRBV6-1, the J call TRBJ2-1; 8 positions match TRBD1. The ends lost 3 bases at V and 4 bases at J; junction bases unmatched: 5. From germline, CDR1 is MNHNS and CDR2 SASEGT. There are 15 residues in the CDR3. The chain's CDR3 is CASSEDRTGYNEQFF. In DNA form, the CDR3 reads TGTGCCAGCAGTGAGGATCGGACAGGGTACAATGAGCAGTTCTTC.

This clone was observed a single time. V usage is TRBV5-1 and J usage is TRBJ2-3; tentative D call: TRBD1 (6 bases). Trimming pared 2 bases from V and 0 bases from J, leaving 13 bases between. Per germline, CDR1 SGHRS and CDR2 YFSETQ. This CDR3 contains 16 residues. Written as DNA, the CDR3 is TGCGCCAGCAGCTTAGGGGGTTCGCCTAGCACAGATACGCAGTATTTT. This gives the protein CASSLGGSPSTDTQYF.

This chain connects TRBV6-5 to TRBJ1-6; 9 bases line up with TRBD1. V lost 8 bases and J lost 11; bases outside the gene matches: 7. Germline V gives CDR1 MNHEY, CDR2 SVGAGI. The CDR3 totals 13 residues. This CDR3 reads CASGGQGRAPLHF. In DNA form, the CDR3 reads TGTGCCAGCGGAGGACAGGGGAGGGCACCCCTCCACTTT.

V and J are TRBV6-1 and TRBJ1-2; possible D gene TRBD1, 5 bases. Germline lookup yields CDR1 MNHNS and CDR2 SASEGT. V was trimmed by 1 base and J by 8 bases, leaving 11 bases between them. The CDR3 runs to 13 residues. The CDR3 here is CASSEGVRAGYTF. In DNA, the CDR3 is TGTGCCAGCAGTGAAGGTGTCAGGGCGGGCTACACCTTC.

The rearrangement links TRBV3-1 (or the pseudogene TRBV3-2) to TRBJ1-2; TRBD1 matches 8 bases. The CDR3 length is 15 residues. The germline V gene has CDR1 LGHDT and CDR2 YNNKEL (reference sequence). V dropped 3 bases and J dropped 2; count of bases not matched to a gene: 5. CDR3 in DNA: TGTGCCAGCAGCCAGGGACAGGACCTCAACTATGGCTACACCTTC. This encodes CASSQGQDLNYGYTF.

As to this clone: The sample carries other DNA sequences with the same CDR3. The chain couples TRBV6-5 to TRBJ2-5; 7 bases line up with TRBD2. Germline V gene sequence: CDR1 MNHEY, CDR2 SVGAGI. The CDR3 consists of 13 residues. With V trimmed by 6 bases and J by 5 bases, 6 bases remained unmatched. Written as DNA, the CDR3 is TGTGCCAGCAGCCCGAGCGGGACGGAGACCCAGTACTTC. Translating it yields CASSPSGTETQYF.

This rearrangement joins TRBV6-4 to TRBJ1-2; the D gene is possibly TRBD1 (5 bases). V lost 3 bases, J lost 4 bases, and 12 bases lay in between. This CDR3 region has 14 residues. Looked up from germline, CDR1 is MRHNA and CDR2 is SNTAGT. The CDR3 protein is CASSEGQRPYGYTF. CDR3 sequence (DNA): TGTGCCAGCAGTGAGGGGCAGCGACCCTATGGCTACACCTTC.

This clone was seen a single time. The chain's CDR3 is CASTDRGDTGELFF. DNA of the CDR3: TGCGCCAGCACGGACAGGGGGGACACCGGGGAGCTGTTTTTT. The rearrangement uses TRBV5-1 and TRBJ2-2; 10 bases map to TRBD1. The CDR3 extends over 14 amino acids. Germline trimming cut 6 bases from V and 3 bases from J; bases unmatched to any gene: 2. Looked up from germline, CDR1 is SGHRS and CDR2 is YFSETQ.

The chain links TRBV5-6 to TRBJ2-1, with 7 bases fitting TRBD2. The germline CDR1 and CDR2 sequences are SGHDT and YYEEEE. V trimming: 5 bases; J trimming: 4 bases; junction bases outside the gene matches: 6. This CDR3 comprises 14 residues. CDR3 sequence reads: CASSPAGEYNEQFF. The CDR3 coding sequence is TGTGCCAGCAGTCCGGCGGGGGAGTACAATGAGCAGTTCTTC.

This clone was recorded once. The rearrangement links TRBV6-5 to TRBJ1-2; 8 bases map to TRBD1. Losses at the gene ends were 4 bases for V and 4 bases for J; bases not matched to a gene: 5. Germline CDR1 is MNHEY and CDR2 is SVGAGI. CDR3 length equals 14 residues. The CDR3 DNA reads TGTGCCAGCAGTTCGGACAGGGCGGCCTATGGCTACACCTTC. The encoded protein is CASSSDRAAYGYTF.

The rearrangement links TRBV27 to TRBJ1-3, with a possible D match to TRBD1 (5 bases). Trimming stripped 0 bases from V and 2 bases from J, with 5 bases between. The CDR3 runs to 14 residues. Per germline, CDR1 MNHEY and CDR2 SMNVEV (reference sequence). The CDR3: CASSLSGAGNTIYF. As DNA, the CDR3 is TGTGCCAGCAGTTTATCAGGGGCTGGAAACACCATATATTTT.

The CDR3 loop is CSVTRGLGYNEQFF. In nucleotides, the CDR3 is TGCAGCGTTACTAGGGGGCTGGGATACAATGAGCAGTTCTTC. V usage is TRBV29-1 and J usage is TRBJ2-1, with 7 nucleotides matching TRBD1. J was trimmed by 4 bases and V by 5 bases; bases with no gene match: 8. The CDR3 extends over 14 amino acids. The germline gives CDR1 SQVTM, CDR2 ANQGSEA.

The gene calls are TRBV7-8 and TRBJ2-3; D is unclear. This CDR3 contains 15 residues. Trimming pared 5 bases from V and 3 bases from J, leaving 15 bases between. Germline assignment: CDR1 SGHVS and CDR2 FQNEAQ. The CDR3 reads CASSLSLLRTDTQYF. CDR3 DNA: TGTGCCAGCAGCCTGAGTTTACTGCGGACAGATACGCAGTATTTT.

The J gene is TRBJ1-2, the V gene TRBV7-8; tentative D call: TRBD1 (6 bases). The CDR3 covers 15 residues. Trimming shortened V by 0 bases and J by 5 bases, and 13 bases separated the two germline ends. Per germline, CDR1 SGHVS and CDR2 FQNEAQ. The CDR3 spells CASSLATGRRYGYTF. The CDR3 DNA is TGTGCCAGCAGCTTAGCGACAGGCCGGCGGTATGGCTACACCTTC.

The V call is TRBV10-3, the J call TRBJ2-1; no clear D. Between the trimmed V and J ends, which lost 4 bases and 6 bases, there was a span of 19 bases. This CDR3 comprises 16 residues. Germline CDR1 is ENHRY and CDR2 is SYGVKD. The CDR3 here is CAISALGSLTGNEQFF. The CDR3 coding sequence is TGTGCCATCAGTGCCTTGGGCTCCTTAACCGGCAATGAGCAGTTCTTC.

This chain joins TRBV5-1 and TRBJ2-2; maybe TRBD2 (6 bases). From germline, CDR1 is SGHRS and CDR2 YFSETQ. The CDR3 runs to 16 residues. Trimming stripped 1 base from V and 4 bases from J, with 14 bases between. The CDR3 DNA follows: TGCGCCAGCAGCTTGCTCGGGAGAGCTTCCACCGGGGAGCTGTTTTTT. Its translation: CASSLLGRASTGELFF.

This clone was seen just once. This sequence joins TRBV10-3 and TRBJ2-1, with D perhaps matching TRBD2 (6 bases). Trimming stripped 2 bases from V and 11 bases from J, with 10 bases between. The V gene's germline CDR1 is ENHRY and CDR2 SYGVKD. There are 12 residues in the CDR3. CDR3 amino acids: CAISEVGGQQFF. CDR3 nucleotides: TGTGCCATCAGTGAGGTGGGAGGACAGCAGTTCTTC.

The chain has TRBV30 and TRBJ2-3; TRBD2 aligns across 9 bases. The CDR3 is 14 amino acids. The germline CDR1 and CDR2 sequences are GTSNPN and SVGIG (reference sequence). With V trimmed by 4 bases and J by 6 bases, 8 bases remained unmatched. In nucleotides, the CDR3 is TGTGCCTGGACTCCGGGACTAGCATTTGATACGCAGTATTTT. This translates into CAWTPGLAFDTQYF.

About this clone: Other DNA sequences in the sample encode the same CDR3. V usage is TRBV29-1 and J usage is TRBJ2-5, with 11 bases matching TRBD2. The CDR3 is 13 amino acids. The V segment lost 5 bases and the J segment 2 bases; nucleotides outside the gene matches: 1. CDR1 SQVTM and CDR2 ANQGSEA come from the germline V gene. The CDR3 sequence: CSVRTSGQETQYF. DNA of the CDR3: TGCAGCGTTAGGACTAGCGGGCAAGAGACCCAGTACTTC.

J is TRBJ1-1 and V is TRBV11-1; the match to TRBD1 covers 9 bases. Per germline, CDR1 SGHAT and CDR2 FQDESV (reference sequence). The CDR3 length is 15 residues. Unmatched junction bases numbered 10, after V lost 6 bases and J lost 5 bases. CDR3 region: CASSSPQGALTEAFF. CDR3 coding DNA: TGTGCCAGCAGTTCACCACAGGGGGCGCTTACTGAAGCTTTCTTT.

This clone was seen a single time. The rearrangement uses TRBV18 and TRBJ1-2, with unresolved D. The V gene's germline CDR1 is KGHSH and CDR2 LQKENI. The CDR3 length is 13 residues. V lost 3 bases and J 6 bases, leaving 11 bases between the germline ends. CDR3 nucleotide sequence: TGTGCCAGCTCACCGAAACTCACCGATGGCTACACCTTC. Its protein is CASSPKLTDGYTF.

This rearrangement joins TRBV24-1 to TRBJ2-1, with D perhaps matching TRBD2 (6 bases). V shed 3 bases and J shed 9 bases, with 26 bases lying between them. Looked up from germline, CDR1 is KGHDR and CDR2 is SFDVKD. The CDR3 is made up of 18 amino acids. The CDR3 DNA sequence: TGTGCCACCAGTGATCCAAGGGCCAAAGCGGGTACTCATATTGAGCAGTTCTTC. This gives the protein CATSDPRAKAGTHIEQFF.